Given below is one T cell receptor (beta chain) in context. Its recognized antigen is unknown. Within one base of it there is no much larger clone, and no base qualities were kept. This sample was taken from a study of blood T cell repertoires in COVID-19 (dated by TCRdb to between 2020 and 2021). For the study in its entirety: Samples from collaborators originated in the United States, Italy and Spain and spanned both the acute and convalescent phases of COVID-19. The prospective study material was composed of cDNA or gDNA derived from T cells, B-cell-depleted T cells, or PBMCs. The samples were drawn from two sources: the first 160 participants of the ongoing ImmuneRACE study, and about 1,300 subjects contributed by 6 global collaborators. The repertoires were released in a freely available public database intended as a resource for research on the immune response to SARS-CoV-2. Sample metadata almost always included a de-identified subject ID, COVID-19 status, age in years and sex. Where available, HLA class I and class II types were obtained from metadata supplied by the sample provider rather than from assay-based typing. Subjects who had been exposed to COVID-19, were actively infected with it, or had recovered from it provided the deeply sampled blood TCRbeta repertoires that made up the dataset. Points the paper makes about the study in general: The quantity of clinical and demographic metadata differed by source and by participant and was supplied without curation.

CDR1 and CDR2 (MNHNS, SASEGT) derive from the germline V gene. Relative to germline, V is missing 2 bases and J is missing 2 bases, with 5 bases of the junction outside any gene match. From cysteine to phenylalanine, the CDR3 is 15 amino acids long. Only the CDR3 region is kept as DNA, spanning 45 bases read in frame from base 1. TCRbeta CDR3 regions were amplified from genomic DNA using the immunoSEQ Assay, a bias-controlled multiplex PCR. In the original analysis: The number of nucleated cells in each sample was estimated by amplification of reference gene primers within the assay. To quantify the absolute abundance of each unique TCRbeta CDR3 rearrangement, sequence reads were collapsed and filtered. For each sample, productive Simpson clonality was calculated as the square root of Simpson's diversity index across productive rearrangements. The clones in this table, taken by TCRdb from immuneACCESS, are in-frame only. Not every clone is retained; where verified, under half of the shortfall comes from an unresolved V gene, and the cause of the rest is unknown. V and J calls and clone size come straight from that table; D and trimming were deduced from the DNA. Present in this sample are tens of thousands of clones, about 80% of which were seen just once. The ten largest clones take up roughly 4.7% of the sample.

The collaborating institutions used their own protocols to collect whole blood in K2EDTA tubes. Collaborator samples were shipped for TCRbeta analysis as frozen whole blood, isolated PBMCs, or DNA extracted from either sample type. The sample taken for sequencing was peripheral blood. The sequence is built from TRBV6-1 and TRBJ2-7; 8 bases in between match TRBD2. This receptor was identified in an older woman with acute or convalescent COVID-19. The nucleotide sequence is TGTGCCAGCAGTGAAAATAGCGGGGACCCCTACGAGCAGTACTTC. It codes for CASSENSGDPYEQYF.